This TCR beta chain stems from a study of T cells after somatic rescue of genetic block. Profiling relied on immunoSEQ multiplex PCR, and the TCRdb table lists in-frame clones only, not all of them. The sample lists under 15,000 clones, around 70% seen once, with 15% to 20% in the top ten. The source is a boy aged 5 to 17. What was sequenced was peripheral blood mononuclear cells (PBMCs).

The CDR3 DNA is TGTGCCAGCAGCTTTCCGTCCCCCGGTAGGGATACGCAGTATTTT. Protein product: CASSFPSPGRDTQYF. The chain combines TRBV5-6 with TRBJ2-3; unclear D gene. V was cut by 2 bases and J by 6 bases, with 16 bases left in between. The length of the CDR3 is 15 residues. Germline V gene sequence: CDR1 SGHDT, CDR2 YYEEEE.